This record looks at one T cell receptor beta chain sequence and its context. This CDR3 is 14 amino acids long. Germline assignment: CDR1 SGHTA and CDR2 FQGNSA. Trimming left V 0 bases short and J 2 bases short, with 8 bases between. The assay was immunoSEQ multiplex PCR, and TCRdb's table has in-frame clones only and misses some. The sample lists some 45,000 clones; approximately 80% were seen once. This record belongs to a study of blood T cell repertoires in COVID-19. This TCR derives from a man aged 70 or older with acute or convalescent COVID-19. Material: peripheral blood. The chain joins TRBV7-2 to TRBJ2-7, with a possible D match to TRBD1 (5 bases). The CDR3 DNA is TGTGCCAGCAGCTTAGCGGGGCAGGCCTACGAGCAGTACTTC. Its translation is CASSLAGQAYEQYF. Variable domain in full (rest from reference TRBV7-2 and TRBJ2-7): GAGVSQSPSNKVTEKGKDVELRCDPISGHTALYWYRQSLGQGLEFLIYFQGNSAPDKSGLPSDRFSAERTGGSVSTLTIQRTQQEDSAVYLCASSLAGQAYEQYFGPGTRLTVT.